This paragraph reports one T cell receptor (beta chain). No antigen is known for it. The identical CDR3 is also encoded by other nucleotide sequences in the sample. The V end lost 3 bases, the J end lost 1 base, and 6 bases lay between the germline ends. The CDR3 length is 13 residues. CDR1 is MDHEN, CDR2 SYDVKM, per germline. Each donor was nominally healthy when sampled (though unrecorded immune exposures were likely). PCR employed 60 Vbeta and 13 Jbeta primers. Assay: immunoSEQ multiplex PCR; the TCRdb copy retains only in-frame clones and omits some. The sample consists of over 100,000 clones, 76% of them appearing once. These data are taken from a study of cytomegalovirus exposure and HLA in healthy donors. Notes on the study in general: Presence/absence analyses assumed roughly uniform sequencing depth across donors. Listed as cytomegalovirus-associated were more than 150 TCR beta chains.

The rearrangement links TRBV28 to TRBJ1-1, with D unclear. Material for sequencing was PBMCs. The TCR sequence derives from a female donor in good health and CMV-seropositive. Here the CDR3 reads CASSFLRNTEAFF. CDR3 DNA sequence: TGTGCCAGCAGTTTTCTGCGGAACACTGAAGCTTTCTTT.